A single sample is the source of the 15 T cell receptor beta chains below, sequenced in a study of vaccination and CD4 T cells after COVID-19. These receptors have no identified antigens. As for treatment: roughly 11-day PBMC culture with coronavirus spike peptide pools or control peptides (ViraFEST assay). Scientists ran DNA taken from cultured CD4+ T cells through the Oncomine TCR Beta short-read assay for sequencing. TCRdb recomputed calls from the PCR reads with MiXCR, one row per CDR3 protein. The table has 13,000 to 15,000 distinct CDR3 sequences, around 40% seen once. The sample taken for sequencing was CD4+ T cells from blood, cultured in vitro. The receptor source for this set is a human donor who had recovered from COVID-19.

There are a few counts of this clonotype. The genes are TRBV6-2 or TRBV6-3 and TRBJ1-1, with D perhaps matching TRBD1 (5 bases). The CDR3 spans 16 residues. V was cut by 2 bases and J by 0 bases, with 13 bases left in between. From germline, CDR1 is MNHEY and CDR2 SVGEGT. The CDR3 sequence is CASSYLNGHMNTEAFF. In DNA, the CDR3 is TGTGCCAGCAGTTACCTCAACGGACACATGAACACTGAAGCTTTCTTT.

The J gene is TRBJ2-2, the V gene TRBV2, with D hard to call. Trimming shortened V by 8 bases and J by 2 bases, and 9 bases separated the two germline ends. Germline lookup yields CDR1 SNHLY and CDR2 FYNNEI. The CDR3 runs 13 residues. Written as DNA, the CDR3 is TGTGCCAGCGGGATAGGAAACACCGGGGAGCTGTTTTTT. It encodes CASGIGNTGELFF.

The rearrangement links TRBV7-9 to TRBJ1-3; TRBD1 matches 8 bases. The CDR3 totals 16 residues. From germline, CDR1 is SEHNR and CDR2 FQNEAQ (reference sequence). Trimming removed 4 bases from V and 0 bases from J; junction bases left unmatched: 5. The DNA of the CDR3 is TGTGCCAGCAGCTCCCAACAGGGGGGCTCTGGAAACACCATATATTTT. This codes for CASSSQQGGSGNTIYF.

The genes are TRBV20-1 and TRBJ2-7; 9 bases are shared with TRBD1. J lost 5 bases, V lost 0 bases, and 5 bases had no gene match. This CDR3 is 14 amino acids long. The germline V gene has CDR1 DFQATT and CDR2 SNEGSKA (reference sequence). The CDR3 reads CSAREGQGINEQYF. CDR3 DNA sequence: TGCAGTGCTAGAGAGGGACAGGGTATCAACGAGCAGTACTTC.

The chain couples TRBV12-3 or TRBV12-4 to TRBJ2-5; 7 bases map to TRBD2. This CDR3 has 11 residues. J lost 11 bases, V lost 7 bases, and 7 bases had no gene match. CDR3 loop: CASTLGGEQYF. In DNA, the CDR3 is TGTGCCAGCACCCTGGGGGGGGAGCAGTACTTC.

This clonotype was detected only a few times. The chain carries TRBV15 and TRBJ1-2; the D gene is possibly TRBD1 (6 bases). The CDR3 is made up of 14 amino acids. Germline V lookup: CDR1 LNHNV, CDR2 YYDKDF (reference sequence). The V end lost 6 bases, the J end lost 0 bases, and 11 bases lay between the germline ends. The CDR3 reads CATRRTAANYGYTF. As DNA, the CDR3 is TGTGCCACCAGAAGGACAGCAGCTAACTATGGCTACACCTTC. The whole variable domain, filled in from reference TRBV15 and TRBJ1-2, reads DAMVIQNPRYQVTQFGKPVTLSCSQTLNHNVMYWYQQKSSQAPKLLFHYYDKDFNNEADTPDNFQSRRPNTSFCFLDIRSPGLGDTAMYLCATRRTAANYGYTFGSGTRLTVV.

This clonotype was seen more than once but under ten times. The V and J genes are TRBV12-3 or TRBV12-4 and TRBJ1-1; no definite D call. V lost 3 bases and J lost 1, with 15 bases in between. This CDR3 spans 16 amino acids. CDR3 coding DNA: TGTGCCAGCAGTTTCGAGAGGTGGGGAAAGAACACTGAAGCTTTCTTT. Encoded protein: CASSFERWGKNTEAFF.

The gene calls are TRBV19 and TRBJ1-6; D might be TRBD1 (6 bases). This CDR3 comprises 14 residues. Trimming pared 10 bases from V and 9 bases from J, leaving 19 bases between. The germline V gene has CDR1 LNHDA and CDR2 SQIVND (reference sequence). CDR3 sequence: CATATGPDRSPLHF. The CDR3 region has the DNA TGTGCCACCGCGACAGGCCCTGATCGTTCACCCCTCCACTTT.

This clonotype was counted between two and nine times. This chain connects TRBV6-5 to TRBJ1-2; tentatively, D is TRBD1 (6 bases). This CDR3 has 16 amino acids. Deletions cut 3 bases from V and 4 bases from J, with 18 bases between. Germline CDR1 and CDR2: MNHEY and SVGAGI. As DNA, the CDR3 is TGTGCCAGCAGTTATACGCAGGGGTTAGGGGGCTATGGCTACACCTTC. It yields the protein CASSYTQGLGGYGYTF.

This sequence joins TRBV19 and TRBJ1-4, with D possibly being TRBD1 (5 bases). V lost 4 bases and J 2 bases, leaving 5 bases between the germline ends. CDR1 is LNHDA, CDR2 SQIVND, per germline (reference sequence). This CDR3 is built from 13 residues. The CDR3 here is CASSTGTNEKLFF. The CDR3 DNA is TGTGCCAGTAGTACAGGGACTAATGAAAAACTGTTTTTT.

The chain recombines TRBV5-1 with TRBJ1-2; D not certain. Per germline, CDR1 SGHRS and CDR2 YFSETQ. V was shortened by 4 bases and J by 10 bases, with 17 bases between the two germline ends. The CDR3 is 13 residues long. CDR3 in DNA: TGCGCCAGCAGCCTGCGAAGTGAGTCCATCTACACCTTC. Translated: CASSLRSESIYTF.

The chain employs TRBV2 and TRBJ2-5, with TRBD2 as a possible D gene (5 bases). V lost 7 bases to trimming and J lost 2 bases, with 8 bases between them. Per germline, CDR1 SNHLY and CDR2 FYNNEI. The CDR3 runs 12 residues. In DNA form, the CDR3 reads TGTGCCAGCATGCGGGCGCAAGAGACCCAGTACTTC. It yields the protein CASMRAQETQYF.

This chain connects TRBV12-3 or TRBV12-4 to TRBJ1-2; 7 bases are a match to TRBD1. The J segment lost 4 bases and the V segment lost 4 bases, leaving 15 bases of the junction unmatched. The CDR3 spans 17 residues. CDR3 in DNA: TGTGCCAGCAGTTCGAAAGGGGGGACAGCTACAGTCTATGGCTACACCTTC. Amino acid sequence: CASSSKGGTATVYGYTF.

The genes are TRBV21-1 and TRBJ1-5; the DNA was not compared with TRBD1, the D call given in the table. TRBV21-1 is recorded as a pseudogene. CDR3 length: 14 amino acids. The CDR3 DNA reads TGTGCCACCCCCACTTCAGGGGAGGATCAGCCCCAGCATTTT. Its translation: CATPTSGEDQPQHF.

This clonotype showed up just a few times. The rearrangement uses TRBV20-1 and TRBJ2-2; D is uncertain. The ends were cut back, 1 base at V and 5 bases at J, with 2 bases in the middle. Germline lookup yields CDR1 DFQATT and CDR2 SNEGSKA (reference sequence). The length of the CDR3 is 11 residues. For the CDR3, the DNA is TGCAGTGCTAGAGCGACCGGGGAGCTGTTTTTT. Translating gives CSARATGELFF.